This TCR beta chain is from a study of cytomegalovirus exposure and HLA in healthy donors. General study findings and limits: High specificity and sensitivity for cytomegalovirus status were reported for the classifier. The authors judged a highly shared variant cluster likely a sequencing artifact. TCR beta chains numbering some 150 were designated cytomegalovirus-associated.

Germline trimming cut 4 bases from V and 5 bases from J; bases unmatched to any gene: 10. This CDR3 is 16 amino acids long. The germline gives CDR1 MNHEY, CDR2 SVGAGI. Primers: 60 Vbeta forward and 13 Jbeta reverse. Sequencing used immunoSEQ multiplex PCR; TCRdb keeps in-frame clones, though not all of them. The table shows about 140,000 clones, with just under 80% occurring only once. About this clone: Its antigen is unidentified.

Samples came from healthy bone marrow donors. V gene TRBV6-5 combines with J gene TRBJ2-5; 10 nucleotides align to TRBD1. The clonotype comes from a man aged 25 to 45 in good health and CMV-seronegative. The sequencing sample was made of PBMCs. The CDR3 DNA is TGTGCCAGCAGTTCCCCTGGACAGGGGGGGCGGGAGACCCAGTACTTC. As protein: CASSSPGQGGRETQYF.